This entry is about one T cell receptor beta chain. Antigen specificity is unknown. CDR3 length: 13 residues. Per germline, CDR1 SNHLY and CDR2 FYNNEI. V lost 5 bases and J lost 7, with 14 bases in between. This sample stems from a study of cytomegalovirus exposure and HLA in healthy donors. General study findings and limits: TCR beta chain V- and J-gene trimming was linked, in a later analysis, to a missense variant in DCLRE1C. Through in vitro validation, a few CMV-associated chains were shown to be specific for CMV antigens.

Researchers ran the PCR with 60 Vbeta and 13 Jbeta primers. Repertoires were generated with immunoSEQ multiplex PCR, while TCRdb's copy carries only in-frame clones and drops some. Among around 150,000 clones listed, nearly 80% were seen once. The chain carries TRBV2 and TRBJ1-2; D perhaps matches TRBD1 (5 bases). Material for sequencing was PBMCs. The TCR sequence derives from a man between 18 and 35 years old in good health and CMV-seropositive. Written as DNA, the CDR3 is TGTGCCAGCAGTTATTCAGGGTGGGGTGGCTACACCTTC. This gives the protein CASSYSGWGGYTF.